The present TCR beta chain was sequenced within a study of control samples from healthy donors and cancer patients. Trimming at V came to 0 bases and at J to 6 bases, leaving 11 bases not matched to a gene. From germline, CDR1 is LGHNA and CDR2 YNFKEQ. The CDR3 is 17 amino acids. Profiling relied on immunoSEQ multiplex PCR, and the TCRdb table lists in-frame clones only, not all of them. This table holds 170,000 or so clones, roughly 94% found once. The material sequenced was blood. The gene calls are TRBV4-2 and TRBJ2-3; 8 bases align to TRBD2. This clonotype was sampled from a woman aged 18-30 years in good health. The CDR3 region is CASSQEGSGGGRDTQYF. In DNA, the CDR3 is TGTGCCAGCAGCCAAGAAGGTTCCGGGGGGGGCCGGGATACGCAGTATTTT.